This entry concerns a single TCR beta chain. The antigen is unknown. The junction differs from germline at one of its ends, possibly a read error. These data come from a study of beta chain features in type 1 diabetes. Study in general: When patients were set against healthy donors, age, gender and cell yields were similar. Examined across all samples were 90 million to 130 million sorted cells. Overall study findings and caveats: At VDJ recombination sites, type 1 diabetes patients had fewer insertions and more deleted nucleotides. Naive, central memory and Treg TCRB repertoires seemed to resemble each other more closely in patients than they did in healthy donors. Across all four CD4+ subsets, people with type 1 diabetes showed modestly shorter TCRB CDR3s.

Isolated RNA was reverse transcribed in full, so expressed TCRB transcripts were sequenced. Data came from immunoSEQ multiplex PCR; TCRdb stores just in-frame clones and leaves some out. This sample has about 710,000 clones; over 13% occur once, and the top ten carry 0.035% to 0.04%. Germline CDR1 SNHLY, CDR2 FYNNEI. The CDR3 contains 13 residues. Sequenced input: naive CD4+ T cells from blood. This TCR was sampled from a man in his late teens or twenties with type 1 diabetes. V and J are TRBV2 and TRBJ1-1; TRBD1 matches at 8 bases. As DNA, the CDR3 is TGTGCCAGCAGTGAGATGGGACAGGTCCCCATAATTTTT. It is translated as CASSEMGQVPIIF.